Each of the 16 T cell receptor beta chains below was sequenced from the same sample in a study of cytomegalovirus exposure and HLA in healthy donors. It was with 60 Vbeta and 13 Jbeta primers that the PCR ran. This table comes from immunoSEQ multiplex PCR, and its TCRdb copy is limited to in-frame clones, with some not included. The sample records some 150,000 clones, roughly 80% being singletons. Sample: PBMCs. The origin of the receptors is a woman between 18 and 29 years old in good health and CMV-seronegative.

The CDR3 protein is CASSSEISGELFF. The CDR3 nucleotides read TGTGCCAGCAGTTCAGAAATATCCGGGGAGCTGTTTTTT. V usage is TRBV7-6 and J usage is TRBJ2-2, with D unresolved. This CDR3 comprises 13 residues. In germline, CDR1 is SGHVS, CDR2 FNYEAQ. The V end was cut by 6 bases, the J end by 6 bases, with 11 bases between.

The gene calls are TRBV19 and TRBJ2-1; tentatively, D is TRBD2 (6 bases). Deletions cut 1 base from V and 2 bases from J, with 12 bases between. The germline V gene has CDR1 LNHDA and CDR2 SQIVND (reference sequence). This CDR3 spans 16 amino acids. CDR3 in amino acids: CASSIVSGAAYNEQFF. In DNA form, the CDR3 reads TGTGCCAGTAGTATAGTATCGGGAGCGGCCTACAATGAGCAGTTCTTC.

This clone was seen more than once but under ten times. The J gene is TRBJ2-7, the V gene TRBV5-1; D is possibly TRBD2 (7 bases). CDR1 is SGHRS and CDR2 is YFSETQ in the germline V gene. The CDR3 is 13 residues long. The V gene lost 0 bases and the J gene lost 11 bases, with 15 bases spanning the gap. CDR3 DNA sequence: TGCGCCAGCAGCTTGGCCTTAGGGGGGGACGAGTACTTC. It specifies CASSLALGGDEYF. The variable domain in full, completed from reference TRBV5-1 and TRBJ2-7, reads KAGVTQTPRYLIKTRGQQVTLSCSPISGHRSVSWYQQTPGQGLQFLFEYFSETQRNKGNFPGRFSGRQFSNSRSEMNVSTLELGDSALYLCASSLALGGDEYFGPGTRLTVT.

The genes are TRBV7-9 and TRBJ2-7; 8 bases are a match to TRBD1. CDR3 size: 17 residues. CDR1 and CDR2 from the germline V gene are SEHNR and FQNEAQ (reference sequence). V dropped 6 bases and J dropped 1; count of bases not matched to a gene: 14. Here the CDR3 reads CASSSEQGVKGSYEQYF. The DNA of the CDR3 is TGTGCCAGCAGTTCGGAACAGGGGGTAAAAGGGTCCTACGAGCAGTACTTC.

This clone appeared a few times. CDR3 sequence: CASSPPRGSNTEAFF. The CDR3 region has the DNA TGTGCCAGCTCACCCCCCCGGGGGAGTAACACTGAAGCTTTCTTT. V usage is TRBV18 and J usage is TRBJ1-1; possibly TRBD1 for D (5 bases). The CDR3 length is 15 residues. V lost 3 bases, J lost 2 bases, and 13 bases lay in between. CDR1 is KGHSH, CDR2 LQKENI, per germline.

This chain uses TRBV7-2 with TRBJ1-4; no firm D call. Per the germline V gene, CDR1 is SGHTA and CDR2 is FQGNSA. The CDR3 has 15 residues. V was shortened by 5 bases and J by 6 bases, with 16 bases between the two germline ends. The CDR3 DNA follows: TGTGCCAGCAGCCCTAACCCCGGGGTTGATGAAAAACTGTTTTTT. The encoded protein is CASSPNPGVDEKLFF.

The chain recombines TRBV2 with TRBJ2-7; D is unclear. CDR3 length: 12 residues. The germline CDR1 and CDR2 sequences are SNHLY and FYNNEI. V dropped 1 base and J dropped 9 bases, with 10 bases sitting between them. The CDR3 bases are TGTGCCAGCAGTGAAGATGGTTTCGGGCAGTACTTC. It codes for CASSEDGFGQYF.

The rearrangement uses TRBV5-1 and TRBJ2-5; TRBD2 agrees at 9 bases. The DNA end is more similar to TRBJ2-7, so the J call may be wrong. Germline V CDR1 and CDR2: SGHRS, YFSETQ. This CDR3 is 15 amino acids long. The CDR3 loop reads CASSLFAGGVYEQYF. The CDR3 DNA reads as TGCGCCAGCAGCTTGTTTGCGGGAGGGGTCTACGAGCAGTACTTC.

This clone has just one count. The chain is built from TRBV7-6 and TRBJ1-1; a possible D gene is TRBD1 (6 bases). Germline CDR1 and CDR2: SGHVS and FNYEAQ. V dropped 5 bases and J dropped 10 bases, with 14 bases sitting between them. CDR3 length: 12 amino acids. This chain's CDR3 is CASSETGTPAFF. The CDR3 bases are TGTGCCAGCAGCGAAACCGGGACACCAGCTTTCTTT.

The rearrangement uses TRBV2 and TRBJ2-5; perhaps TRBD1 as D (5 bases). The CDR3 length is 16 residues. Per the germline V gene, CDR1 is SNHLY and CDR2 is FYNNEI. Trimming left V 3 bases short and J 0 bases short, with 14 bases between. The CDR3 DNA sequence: TGTGCCAGCAGTGACCAACAGGAGAGGTACCAAGAGACCCAGTACTTC. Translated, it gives CASSDQQERYQETQYF. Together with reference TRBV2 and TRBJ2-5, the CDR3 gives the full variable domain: EPEVTQTPSHQVTQMGQEVILRCVPISNHLYFYWYRQILGQKVEFLVSFYNNEISEKSEIFDDQFSVERPDGSNFTLKIRSTKLEDSAMYFCASSDQQERYQETQYFGPGTRLLVL.

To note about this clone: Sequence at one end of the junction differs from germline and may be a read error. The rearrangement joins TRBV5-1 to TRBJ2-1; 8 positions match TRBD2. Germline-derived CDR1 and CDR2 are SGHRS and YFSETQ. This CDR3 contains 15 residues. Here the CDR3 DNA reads TGCACCAGCAGCCGGCGGGGGGCCGCCTACAATGAGCAGTTCTTC. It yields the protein CTSSRRGAAYNEQFF.

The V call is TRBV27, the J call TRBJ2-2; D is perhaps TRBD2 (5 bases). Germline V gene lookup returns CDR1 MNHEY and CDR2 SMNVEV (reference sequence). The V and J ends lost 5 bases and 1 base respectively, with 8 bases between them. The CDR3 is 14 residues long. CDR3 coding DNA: TGTGCCAGCAGTCGGGGTATGAACACCGGGGAGCTGTTTTTT. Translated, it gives CASSRGMNTGELFF.

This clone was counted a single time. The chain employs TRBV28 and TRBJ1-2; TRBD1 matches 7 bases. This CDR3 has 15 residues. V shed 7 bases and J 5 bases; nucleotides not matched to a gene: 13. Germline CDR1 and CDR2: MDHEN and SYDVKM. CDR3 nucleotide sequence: TGTGCCAGCAATCTCGGGGCAGGGGGAGAGTATGGCTACACCTTC. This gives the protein CASNLGAGGEYGYTF.

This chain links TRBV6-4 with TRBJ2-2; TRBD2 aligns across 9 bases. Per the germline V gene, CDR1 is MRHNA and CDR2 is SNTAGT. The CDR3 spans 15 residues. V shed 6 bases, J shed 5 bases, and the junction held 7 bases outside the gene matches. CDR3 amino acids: CASSKTSGLTGELFF. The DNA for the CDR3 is TGTGCCAGCAGCAAGACTAGCGGATTGACCGGGGAGCTGTTTTTT.

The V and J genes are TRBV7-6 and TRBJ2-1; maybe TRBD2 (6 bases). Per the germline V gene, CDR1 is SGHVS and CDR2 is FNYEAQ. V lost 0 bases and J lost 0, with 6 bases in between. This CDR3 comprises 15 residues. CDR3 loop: CASSLARGSYNEQFF. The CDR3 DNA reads TGTGCCAGCAGCTTAGCGCGGGGCTCCTACAATGAGCAGTTCTTC.

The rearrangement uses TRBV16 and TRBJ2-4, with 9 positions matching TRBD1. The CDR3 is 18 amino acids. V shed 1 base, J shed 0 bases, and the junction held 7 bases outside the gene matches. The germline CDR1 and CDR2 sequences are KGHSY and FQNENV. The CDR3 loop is CASSQLTEDRGAKNIQYF. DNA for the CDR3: TGTGCCAGCAGCCAATTAACCGAGGACAGGGGAGCCAAAAACATTCAGTACTTC.